A single T cell receptor (beta chain) is shown here with its context. Antigen: not known. The sample is drawn from a study of early T cells in non-severe SARS-CoV-2 infection. Across the study: The study sequenced bulk RNA from unsorted whole blood, with chains unpaired.

Individually, cDNA molecules had unique molecular identifiers attached to them. TCRdb re-derived calls from the 5' RACE reads in MiXCR, one entry per CDR3 protein. This sample has about 92,000 distinct CDR3 sequences, with 13% to 15% found just once. Study conclusions and caveats: Reliance on VDJdb matching favored anti-spike CD8 responses; private and CD4 specificities were missed.

The sample comprised whole blood. This receptor was taken from an adult who was a healthcare worker with PCR-confirmed SARS-CoV-2 infection or an uninfected control (not recorded which).

CDR3 amino acids: CASSPSGHTDTQYF. Written as DNA, the CDR3 is TGTGCCAGCTCACCTAGCGGGCACACAGATACGCAGTATTTT. The chain couples TRBV18 to TRBJ2-3; TRBD2 agrees at 7 bases. In germline, CDR1 is KGHSH, CDR2 LQKENI. The length of the CDR3 is 14 residues. The V and J ends lost 3 bases and 2 bases, in that order; junction bases with no gene match: 2.